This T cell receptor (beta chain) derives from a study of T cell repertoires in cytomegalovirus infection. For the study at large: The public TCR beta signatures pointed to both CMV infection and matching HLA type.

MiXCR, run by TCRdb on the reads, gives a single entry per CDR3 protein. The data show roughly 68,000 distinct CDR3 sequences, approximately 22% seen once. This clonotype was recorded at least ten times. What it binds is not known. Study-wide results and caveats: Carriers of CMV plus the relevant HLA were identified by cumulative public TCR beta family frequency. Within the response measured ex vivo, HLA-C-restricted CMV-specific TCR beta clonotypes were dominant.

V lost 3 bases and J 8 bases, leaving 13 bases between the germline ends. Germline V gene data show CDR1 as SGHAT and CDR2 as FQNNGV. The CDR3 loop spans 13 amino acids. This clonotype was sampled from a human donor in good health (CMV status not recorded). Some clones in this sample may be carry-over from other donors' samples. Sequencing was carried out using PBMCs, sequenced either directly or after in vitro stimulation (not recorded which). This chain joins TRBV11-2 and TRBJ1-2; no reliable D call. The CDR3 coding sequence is TGTGCCAGCAGCTTCTACCTCTGGGGAGGCTACACCTTC. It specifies CASSFYLWGGYTF.